This paragraph covers one TCR beta chain sequence. This record comes from a study of shared T cell receptors in the human thymus. Generated by immunoSEQ multiplex PCR, the TCRdb table keeps only in-frame clones and is missing some. The sample holds hundreds of thousands of clones, 88% seen once. Looked up from germline, CDR1 is SNHLY and CDR2 is FYNNEI. This CDR3 spans 15 amino acids. This sample also appeared in a second study, on human thymus T cells.

This rearrangement joins TRBV2 to TRBJ2-7, with D possibly TRBD2 on 6 matching bases. Sequencing was carried out using thymocytes. The clonotype originates from a boy younger than two with a congenital heart defect. The CDR3 loop reads CAGGRDQFLSYEQYF. CDR3 DNA sequence: TGTGCAGGAGGGCGGGACCAATTTTTATCCTACGAGCAGTACTTC.